This T cell receptor (beta chain) was documented in a study of blood T cell repertoires in COVID-19. Study summary: Samples representing acute and convalescent COVID-19 were sourced from the United States, Italy and Spain. Nucleic acid was either cDNA or gDNA, and it came from T cells, B-cell-depleted T cells, or PBMCs.

Sequencing was performed with immunoSEQ multiplex PCR; in TCRdb, only in-frame clones are kept and a portion is missing. The table shows 200,000 to 300,000 clones, with around 85% occurring only once. The CDR3 loop spans 13 amino acids. V lost 0 bases, J lost 8 bases, and 8 bases lay in between. The germline CDR1 and CDR2 sequences are LGHDT and YNNKEL (reference sequence). Participants spanned ages about 18 to 100 years and resided in about two dozen US areas. Clinical history as reported by participants underpinned cohort assignment. Specimen: PBMCs or T cells enriched from blood (not recorded which). The J gene is TRBJ2-1, the V gene TRBV3-1 (or the pseudogene TRBV3-2); D unclear. This TCR derives from a woman in her 50s with acute COVID-19. The CDR3 region has the DNA TGTGCCAGCAGCCAAGAGGCGCGGCATGAGCAGTTCTTC. Translation: CASSQEARHEQFF.